This TCR beta chain was profiled in a study of response to subunit inactivated influenza vaccine. A single record per CDR3 protein comes from TCRdb applying MiXCR to the RT-PCR reads. The table lists hundreds of thousands of distinct CDR3 sequences, approximately 15% of them singletons. Study findings and constraints: Each seasonal flu vaccination may recruit only limited new T cells, authors suggested.

Ten or more counts support this clonotype. The target antigen is unknown. The germline V and J ends were trimmed by 0 bases and 4 bases, with 7 bases remaining between them. CDR1 and CDR2 (germline): SGHRS, YFSETQ. This CDR3 has 13 amino acids. This chain connects TRBV5-1 to TRBJ1-1; no clear D. The clonotype originates from a man in his forties or fifties who received an inactivated influenza vaccine. Sample: PBMCs from blood, taken around two weeks before vaccination. CDR3 DNA sequence: TGCGCCAGCAGCTTGGGGGGAGTCACTGAAGCTTTCTTT. This sequence encodes CASSLGGVTEAFF.